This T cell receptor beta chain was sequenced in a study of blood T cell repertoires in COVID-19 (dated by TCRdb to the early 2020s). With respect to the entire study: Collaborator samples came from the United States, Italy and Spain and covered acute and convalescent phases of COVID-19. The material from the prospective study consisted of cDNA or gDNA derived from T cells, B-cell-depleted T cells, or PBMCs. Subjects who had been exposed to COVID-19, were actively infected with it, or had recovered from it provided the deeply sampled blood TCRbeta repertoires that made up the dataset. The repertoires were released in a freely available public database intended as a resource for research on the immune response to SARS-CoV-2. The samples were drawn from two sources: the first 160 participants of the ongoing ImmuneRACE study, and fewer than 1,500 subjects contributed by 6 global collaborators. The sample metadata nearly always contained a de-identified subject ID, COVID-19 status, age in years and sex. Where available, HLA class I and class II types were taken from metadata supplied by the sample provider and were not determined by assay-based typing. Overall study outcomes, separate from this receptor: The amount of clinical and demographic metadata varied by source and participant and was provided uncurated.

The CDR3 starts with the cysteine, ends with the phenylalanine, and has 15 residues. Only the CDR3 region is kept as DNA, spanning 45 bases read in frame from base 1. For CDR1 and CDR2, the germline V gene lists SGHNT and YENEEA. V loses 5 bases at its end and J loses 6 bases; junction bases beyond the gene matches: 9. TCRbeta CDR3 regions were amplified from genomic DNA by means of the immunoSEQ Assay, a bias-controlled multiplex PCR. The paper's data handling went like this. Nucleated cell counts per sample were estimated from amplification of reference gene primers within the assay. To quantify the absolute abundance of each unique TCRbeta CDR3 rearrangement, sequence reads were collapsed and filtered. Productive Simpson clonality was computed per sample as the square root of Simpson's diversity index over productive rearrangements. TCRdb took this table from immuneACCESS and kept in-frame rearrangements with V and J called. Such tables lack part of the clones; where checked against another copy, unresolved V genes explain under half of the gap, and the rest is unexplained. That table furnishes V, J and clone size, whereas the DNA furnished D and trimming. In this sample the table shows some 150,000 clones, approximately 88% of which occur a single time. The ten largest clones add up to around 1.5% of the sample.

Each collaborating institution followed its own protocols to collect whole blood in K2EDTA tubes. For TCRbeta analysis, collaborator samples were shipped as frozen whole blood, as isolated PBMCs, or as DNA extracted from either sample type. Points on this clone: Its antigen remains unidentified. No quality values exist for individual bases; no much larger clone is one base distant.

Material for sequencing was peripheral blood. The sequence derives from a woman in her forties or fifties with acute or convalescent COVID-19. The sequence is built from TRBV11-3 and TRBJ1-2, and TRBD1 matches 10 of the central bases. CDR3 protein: CASSRGQGRADGYTF. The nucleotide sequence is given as TGTGCCAGCAGCCGGGGACAGGGGAGGGCGGATGGCTACACCTTC.